This TCR beta chain was retrieved from a study of blood T cell repertoires in COVID-19. Everyone who took part was roughly 18 to 100 years old, and they came from over 20 US areas. The V gene's germline CDR1 is SGHTA and CDR2 FQGTGA. With V trimmed by 5 bases and J by 9 bases, 16 bases remained unmatched. CDR3 length equals 17 residues. In this sample, this clone turned up a few times. The assay was immunoSEQ multiplex PCR, and TCRdb's table has in-frame clones only and misses some. The data contain 230,000 or so clones, about 80% of them singletons. The rearrangement links TRBV7-3 to TRBJ1-6; TRBD1 matches at 7 bases. The sequence was obtained from a man aged 45-60 years who had recovered from COVID-19. Material: PBMCs or T cells enriched from blood (not recorded which). CDR3 sequence reads: CASSRRGGGGFTSPLHF. CDR3 bases: TGTGCCAGCAGCCGTAGAGGTGGAGGGGGCTTTACTTCACCCCTCCACTTT.